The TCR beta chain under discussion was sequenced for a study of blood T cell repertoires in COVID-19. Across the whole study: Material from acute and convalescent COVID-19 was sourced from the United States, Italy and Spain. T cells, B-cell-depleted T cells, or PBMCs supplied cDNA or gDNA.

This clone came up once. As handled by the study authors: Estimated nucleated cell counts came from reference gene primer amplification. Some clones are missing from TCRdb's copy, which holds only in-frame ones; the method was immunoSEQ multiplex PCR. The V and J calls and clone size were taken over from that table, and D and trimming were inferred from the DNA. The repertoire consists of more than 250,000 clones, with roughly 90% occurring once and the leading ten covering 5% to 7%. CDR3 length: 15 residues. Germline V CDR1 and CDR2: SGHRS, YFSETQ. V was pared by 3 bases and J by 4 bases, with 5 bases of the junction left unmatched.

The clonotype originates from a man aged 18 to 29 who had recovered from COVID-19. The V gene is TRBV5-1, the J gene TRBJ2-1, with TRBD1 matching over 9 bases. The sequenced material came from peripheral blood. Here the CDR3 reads CASSSPGQGYNEQFF. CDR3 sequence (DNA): TGCGCCAGCAGCTCTCCGGGACAGGGATACAATGAGCAGTTCTTC.